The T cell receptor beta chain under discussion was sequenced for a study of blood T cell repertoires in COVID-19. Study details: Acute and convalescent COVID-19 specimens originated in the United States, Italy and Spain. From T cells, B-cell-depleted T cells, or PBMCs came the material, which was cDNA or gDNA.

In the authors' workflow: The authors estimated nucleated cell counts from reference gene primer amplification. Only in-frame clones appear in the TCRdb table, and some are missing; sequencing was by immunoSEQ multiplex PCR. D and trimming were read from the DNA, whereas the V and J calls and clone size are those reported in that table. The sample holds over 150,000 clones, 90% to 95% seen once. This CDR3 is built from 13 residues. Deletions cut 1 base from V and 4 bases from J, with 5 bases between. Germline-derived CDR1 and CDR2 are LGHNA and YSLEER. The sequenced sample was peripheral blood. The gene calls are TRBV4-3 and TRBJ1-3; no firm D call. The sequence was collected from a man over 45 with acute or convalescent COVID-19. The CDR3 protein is CASSQAEGNTIYF. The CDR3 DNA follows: TGCGCCAGCAGCCAAGCTGAGGGAAACACCATATATTTT.